Each of the 29 T cell receptor beta chains below was sequenced from the same sample in a study of post-analysis software for immune sequencing data (dated by TCRdb to between 2015 and 2016). Receptors were amplified or captured by PCR. Data came from an Illumina HiSeq 2500. To reduce PCR and sequencing biases, unique molecular identifiers were built into the TCR beta cDNA libraries. The public reads were reanalyzed by TCRdb: fastp trimming at Q25, MiXCR alignment, in-frame beta chains only. Each entry is one CDR3 protein sequence, shown with its most common DNA and genes. Across this sample there are roughly 400,000 distinct CDR3 sequences, with 39% seen only once. About 8% of the sample rests with the top ten. Their antigens are not known. Overall results and qualifications from the work: Roughly 5 TRBV segments, including TRBV5-6, TRBV5-1 and TRBV20-1, were significantly more frequent in patients than controls.

Sequencing was done on a sample of blood. These receptors were taken from a girl aged 2-10 years with multiple sclerosis.

A few counts support this clonotype. V usage is TRBV18 and J usage is TRBJ1-5; 7 bases agree with TRBD1. The CDR3 loop spans 18 amino acids. With V trimmed by 6 bases and J by 0 bases, 14 bases remained unmatched. Per germline, CDR1 KGHSH and CDR2 LQKENI. CDR3 sequence reads: CASSPALQGPNSNQPQHF. The DNA of the CDR3 is TGTGCCAGCTCGCCAGCCTTACAGGGGCCAAATAGCAATCAGCCCCAGCATTTT.

Details on this clonotype: A junction boundary mismatches the germline segment, possibly from a read error. The rearrangement joins TRBV5-6 to TRBJ2-1; D is unclear. CDR1 and CDR2 (germline): SGHDT, YYEEEE. The CDR3 length is 18 residues. For the CDR3, the DNA is TGTGTCAGCAGCTTGGAATCGTGGGTCTCCGACTCCTACAATGAGCAGTGCTTC. Translated, it gives CVSSLESWVSDSYNEQCF.

As concerns this clonotype: Germline is not matched at one junction end, which may reflect a read error. The V call is TRBV28, the J call TRBJ1-6; no clear D. The CDR3 spans 14 residues. The germline gives CDR1 MDHEN, CDR2 SYDVKM. CDR3 DNA: TGTGCCAGCCACTCGGGCTCCTATAATTCACCCCCCCACTTT. Its protein product is CASHSGSYNSPPHF.

The chain employs TRBV3-1 and TRBJ2-1; 8 nucleotides align to TRBD2. The germline CDR1 and CDR2 sequences are LGHDT and YNNKEL (reference sequence). The CDR3 length is 22 residues. After removal of 0 bases from V and 6 bases from J, the junction contained 25 bases not matched to a gene. Written as DNA, the CDR3 is TGTGCCAGCAGCCAAGAATCCGGGCCAGGGACTAGTCACGGGATCCCCCCCAATGAGCAGTTCTTC. Amino acids: CASSQESGPGTSHGIPPNEQFF.

As to this clonotype: A much more abundant neighbour one base away suggests this may be a read error. The chain uses TRBV4-2 and TRBJ2-7; TRBD1 agrees at 8 bases. This CDR3 spans 14 amino acids. Germline V gives CDR1 LGHNA, CDR2 YNFKEQ. V shed 0 bases, J shed 3 bases, and the junction held 1 base outside the gene matches. The CDR3 region has the DNA TGTGCCAGCAGCCAAGATACAGGGGGCTACGAGCAGTACTTC. Protein: CASSQDTGGYEQYF.

The chain has TRBV7-9 and TRBJ2-7; D call uncertain. CDR3 length: 15 amino acids. The V end lost 0 bases, the J end lost 3 bases, and 12 bases lay between the germline ends. Germline V gene sequence: CDR1 SEHNR, CDR2 FQNEAQ (reference sequence). The CDR3 loop is CASSLAFEKGYEQYF. The CDR3 DNA sequence: TGTGCCAGCAGCTTAGCTTTCGAGAAAGGCTACGAGCAGTACTTC. The variable domain in full, with the rest retrieved from reference TRBV7-9 and TRBJ2-7, is DTGVSQNPRHKITKRGQNVTFRCDPISEHNRLYWYRQTLGQGPEFLTYFQNEAQLEKSRLLSDRFSAERPKGSFSTLEIQRTEQGDSAMYLCASSLAFEKGYEQYFGPGTRLTVT.

The chain employs TRBV30 and TRBJ1-4, with D maybe TRBD1 (6 bases). This CDR3 spans 12 amino acids. Germline CDR1 is GTSNPN and CDR2 is SVGIG (reference sequence). V lost 4 bases to trimming and J lost 5 bases, with 8 bases between them. The CDR3 nucleotides read TGTGCCTGGAATACAGGGAATGAAAAACTGTTTTTT. Translated, it gives CAWNTGNEKLFF. The full variable domain, with the rest looked up from reference TRBV30 and TRBJ1-4, is SQTIHQWPATLVQPVGSPLSLECTVEGTSNPNLYWYRQAAGRGLQLLFYSVGIGQISSEVPQNLSASRPQDRQFILSSKKLLLSDSGFYLCAWNTGNEKLFFGSGTQLSVL.

The chain employs TRBV5-1 and TRBJ2-5; 7 bases are a match to TRBD2. Germline lookup yields CDR1 SGHRS and CDR2 YFSETQ. V gave up 7 bases and J gave up 5 bases; unmatched junction bases: 8. CDR3 length equals 13 residues. CDR3 region: CASSGGAVETQYF. The CDR3 nucleotides read TGCGCCAGCTCGGGGGGAGCGGTCGAGACCCAGTACTTC. Drawing the rest from reference TRBV5-1 and TRBJ2-5, the complete variable domain is KAGVTQTPRYLIKTRGQQVTLSCSPISGHRSVSWYQQTPGQGLQFLFEYFSETQRNKGNFPGRFSGRQFSNSRSEMNVSTLELGDSALYLCASSGGAVETQYFGPGTRLLVL.

The chain carries TRBV7-9 and TRBJ1-1; D ambiguous. Between the trimmed V and J ends, which lost 1 base and 1 base, there was a span of 10 bases. CDR1 is SEHNR and CDR2 is FQNEAQ in the germline V gene (reference sequence). This CDR3 is 15 amino acids long. The CDR3 DNA follows: TGTGCCAGCAGCTTAGGGCGACCTTCGAACACTGAAGCTTTCTTT. Translating gives CASSLGRPSNTEAFF.

The J gene is TRBJ2-7, the V gene TRBV6-1; D remains ambiguous. Germline assignment: CDR1 MNHNS and CDR2 SASEGT. Trimming left V 6 bases short and J 3 bases short, with 12 bases between. The CDR3 is 13 amino acids. The DNA of the CDR3 is TGTGCCAGCAGGCAAACGCACGTCTACGAGCAGTACTTC. This translates into CASRQTHVYEQYF.

Comment on this clonotype: At one of its ends the junction is not consistent with the germline gene, which may arise from a read error. The genes are TRBV6-5 and TRBJ1-2; maybe TRBD1 (6 bases). Per the germline V gene, CDR1 is MNHEY and CDR2 is SVGAGI. The CDR3 is 15 residues long. The CDR3 protein is CASSYLLDRSYDYTF. DNA for the CDR3: TGTGCCAGCAGTTATCTGCTAGACAGGTCGTATGACTACACCTTC.

The V and J genes are TRBV28 and TRBJ2-1, with 13 bases that match TRBD2. CDR3 size: 15 residues. V was pared by 4 bases and J by 16 bases, with 13 bases of the junction left unmatched. CDR1 and CDR2 (germline): MDHEN, SYDVKM. The CDR3 coding sequence is TGTGCCAGCAGTTCCGAACTAGCGGGGGGGATTGTTGGATTCTTC. Its protein product is CASSSELAGGIVGFF.

V and J are TRBV7-9 and TRBJ1-1; tentatively, D is TRBD1 (6 bases). CDR3 length: 14 amino acids. The ends were cut back, 1 base at V and 6 bases at J, with 12 bases in the middle. Germline values: CDR1 SEHNR, CDR2 FQNEAQ (reference sequence). For the CDR3, the DNA is TGTGCCAGCAGCTTAGTTCAGGGGTTACCTGAAGCTTTCTTT. As protein: CASSLVQGLPEAFF.

The CDR3 region is CASSQEYGAYGYGYTF. As DNA, the CDR3 is TGTGCCAGCAGCCAAGAGTACGGGGCGTACGGCTATGGCTACACCTTC. V gene TRBV3-1 combines with J gene TRBJ1-2, with D possibly being TRBD1 (5 bases). V was cut by 0 bases and J by 4 bases, with 15 bases left in between. CDR1 LGHDT and CDR2 YNNKEL come from the germline V gene (reference sequence). This CDR3 is 16 amino acids long.

This chain links TRBV6-2 or TRBV6-3 with TRBJ2-1, with TRBD2 identical over 9 bases. Germline CDR1 is MNHEY and CDR2 is SVGEGT. V dropped 7 bases and J dropped 5; count of bases not matched to a gene: 6. This CDR3 is built from 14 residues. The CDR3 sequence is CASMGLARDNEQFF. The CDR3 DNA reads as TGTGCCAGCATGGGACTAGCCCGGGACAATGAGCAGTTCTTC.

The chain uses TRBV6-6 and TRBJ1-5; D may be TRBD1 (5 bases). The CDR3 is 15 residues long. Trimming took off 7 bases at V and 6 bases at J, with 19 bases between the two ends. Germline CDR1 MNHNY, CDR2 SVGAGI (reference sequence). Here the CDR3 DNA reads TGTGCCAGCACTTCGGGACTCACTAGAGGTCAGCCCCAGCATTTT. Amino acids: CASTSGLTRGQPQHF.

The rearrangement links TRBV6-6 to TRBJ1-1; 8 nucleotides match TRBD1. The CDR3 covers 14 residues. After removal of 7 bases from V and 5 bases from J, the junction contained 9 bases not matched to a gene. Per the germline V gene, CDR1 is MNHNY and CDR2 is SVGAGI (reference sequence). Here the CDR3 DNA reads TGTGCCAGCACCCCAACAGGGGGAGTTACTGAAGCTTTCTTT. Protein product: CASTPTGGVTEAFF.

The chain links TRBV29-1 to TRBJ2-7; 8 bases agree with TRBD2. The length of the CDR3 is 16 residues. The trim removed 5 bases at V and 6 bases at J, leaving 18 bases unmatched. CDR1 SQVTM and CDR2 ANQGSEA come from the germline V gene. CDR3: CSVSLAMGLVLSEQYF. For the CDR3, the DNA is TGCAGCGTTTCACTGGCAATGGGACTAGTATTGAGCGAGCAGTACTTC.

This chain connects TRBV5-4 to TRBJ2-3, with 12 bases that match TRBD2. Germline CDR1 SGHNT, CDR2 YYREEE (reference sequence). This CDR3 has 16 amino acids. J lost 4 bases, V lost 0 bases, and 3 bases had no gene match. CDR3 amino acids: CASSLGLAGVPDTQYF. DNA of the CDR3: TGTGCCAGCAGCTTGGGACTAGCGGGAGTCCCAGATACGCAGTATTTT.

The chain carries TRBV5-1 and TRBJ1-6; perhaps TRBD1 as D (6 bases). Trimming stripped 3 bases from V and 8 bases from J, with 15 bases between. From germline, CDR1 is SGHRS and CDR2 YFSETQ. The CDR3 totals 15 residues. The CDR3 sequence is CASSSTTGNDSPLHF. CDR3 nucleotide sequence: TGCGCCAGCAGCTCGACTACAGGGAATGATTCACCCCTCCACTTT.

The V call is TRBV5-1, the J call TRBJ2-5, with 10 bases lining up with TRBD2. Germline CDR1 reads SGHRS; CDR2 reads YFSETQ. CDR3 length equals 19 residues. Trimming took 0 bases from V and 3 from J; bases not matched to a gene: 14. In DNA form, the CDR3 reads TGCGCCAGCAGCTTGGGAGGTCCTAGCGGGGGCCAAAATGAAGAGACCCAGTACTTC. This codes for CASSLGGPSGGQNEETQYF.

This chain uses TRBV28 with TRBJ1-2; 12 bases map to TRBD1. Losses at the gene ends were 6 bases for V and 4 bases for J; bases not matched to a gene: 9. Germline assignment: CDR1 MDHEN and CDR2 SYDVKM. The CDR3 spans 16 residues. CDR3 in DNA: TGTGCCAGCAGACAATCCGGGACAGGGGGCCTCTATGGCTACACCTTC. Amino acid sequence: CASRQSGTGGLYGYTF.

The V and J genes are TRBV27 and TRBJ1-5; 8 bases match TRBD1. J was trimmed by 7 bases and V by 5 bases; bases with no gene match: 19. The CDR3 covers 18 residues. Germline CDR1 reads MNHEY; CDR2 reads SMNVEV (reference sequence). The CDR3 protein is CASSHYLPGQASGQPQHF. The CDR3, as DNA: TGTGCCAGCAGTCATTACCTACCGGGACAGGCTTCCGGGCAGCCCCAGCATTTT.

In DNA, the CDR3 is TGCGCCAGCAGCCCTCCAGGACAGGAAGAGACCCAGTACTTC. Protein sequence: CASSPPGQEETQYF. This sequence joins TRBV4-1 and TRBJ2-5; 7 nucleotides match TRBD1. V lost 4 bases, J lost 3 bases, and 5 bases stayed unmatched. Germline assignment: CDR1 MGHRA and CDR2 YSYEKL. The CDR3 sequence is 14 residues long.

This clonotype occurred a few times. The chain recombines TRBV12-3 or TRBV12-4 with TRBJ2-7; D gene ambiguous. Trimming shortened V by 2 bases and J by 5 bases, and 10 bases separated the two germline ends. The length of the CDR3 is 13 residues. The CDR3 nucleotides are TGTGCCAGCAGTTTATTAATTGGGAACGAGCAGTACTTC. It encodes CASSLLIGNEQYF.

The chain is built from TRBV2 and TRBJ2-5; 7 nucleotides align to TRBD2. The V and J ends lost 6 bases and 7 bases, in that order; junction bases with no gene match: 11. There are 14 residues in the CDR3. Germline lookup yields CDR1 SNHLY and CDR2 FYNNEI. The CDR3 DNA reads TGTGCCAGCAGAGACGACACGCGCGGGGGGACCCAGTACTTC. This encodes CASRDDTRGGTQYF.

The chain employs TRBV9 and TRBJ2-7; a weak D match, TRBD2 (6 bases). Looked up from germline, CDR1 is SGDLS and CDR2 is YYNGEE. Between the trimmed V and J ends, which lost 5 bases and 6 bases, there was a span of 30 bases. The CDR3 has 18 residues. CDR3: CASSIHPGLKTPWSEQYF. The CDR3, as DNA: TGTGCCAGCAGTATTCACCCGGGACTGAAGACGCCCTGGAGCGAGCAGTACTTC.

The chain carries TRBV28 and TRBJ2-1; 10 positions match TRBD1. The CDR3 covers 14 residues. Losses at the gene ends were 5 bases for V and 4 bases for J; bases not matched to a gene: 2. Germline CDR1 is MDHEN and CDR2 is SYDVKM. CDR3 loop: CASSAGQGYNEQFF. The CDR3 coding sequence is TGTGCCAGCAGTGCGGGACAGGGGTACAATGAGCAGTTCTTC.

The chain has TRBV20-1 and TRBJ2-5; D not certain. Between the trimmed V and J ends, which lost 6 bases and 5 bases, there was a span of 19 bases. The CDR3 length is 14 residues. Germline-derived CDR1 and CDR2 are DFQATT and SNEGSKA (reference sequence). CDR3 DNA: TGCAGTGCCACAACGCTACAACTCCGGGAGACCCAGTACTTC. Translating it yields CSATTLQLRETQYF.